These T cell receptor beta chains were read from a single sample in a study of T cell responses to AZD1222 COVID-19 vaccine. Sequenced by immunoSEQ multiplex PCR; TCRdb stores in-frame clones only, minus some. The sample records about 140,000 clones, over 85% being singletons. The material sequenced was peripheral blood, taken on day 0 of AZD1222 vaccination. The source of these receptors is an adult in good health. The CDR3 runs from the conserved cysteine through the conserved F or W. A D gene is named only where the DNA matches it firmly. Where a row states a size, it is once, few, many or the class of an expanded clone; other rows omit it.

V	J	size	D	length	DNA	CDR3
TRBV19	TRBJ2-1	-	-	15	TGTGCCAGTAGTGAGAGAGACAGGTCCTACAATGAGCAGTTCTTC	CASSERDRSYNEQFF
TRBV4-1	TRBJ1-2	-	-	17	TGCGCCAGCAGCCAAGAAAATTGGGCCGGGGCTAGATATGGCTACACCTTC	CASSQENWAGARYGYTF
TRBV5-1	TRBJ1-2	-	-	15	TGCGCCAGCAGCCCCCTGGGGTTATCGAACTATGGCTACACCTTC	CASSPLGLSNYGYTF
TRBV9	TRBJ2-1	-	-	14	TGTGCCAGCAGCGTAGGACCGGAGAGCAATGAGCAGTTCTTC	CASSVGPESNEQFF
TRBV27	TRBJ1-5	-	-	15	TGTGCCAGCAGTTCTACAGTTTGGGGCAATCAGCCCCAGCATTTT	CASSSTVWGNQPQHF
TRBV4-3	TRBJ2-3	-	TRBD2	15	TGCGCCAGCAGCCAAGTTGGTAGCGGGAGAGATACGCAGTATTTT	CASSQVGSGRDTQYF
TRBV30	TRBJ2-4	-	TRBD2	16	TGTGCCTGGAGTCCACGACTAGCGGAGGTCAAAAACATTCAGTACTTC	CAWSPRLAEVKNIQYF
TRBV6-1	TRBJ2-7	few	TRBD1	16	TGTGCCAGCAGTGACTTTTGGGACAGGGGATCCTACGAGCAGTACTTC	CASSDFWDRGSYEQYF
TRBV28	TRBJ2-7	-	-	14	TGTGCCAGCAGTCCAACCTGGGGGCCTTACGAGCAGTACTTC	CASSPTWGPYEQYF
TRBV11-2	TRBJ2-7	-	TRBD2	13	TGTGCCAGCAGCTCAGGACTAGGCTACGAGCAGTACTTC	CASSSGLGYEQYF
TRBV5-1	TRBJ1-2	-	TRBD1	15	TGCGCCAGCAGCTTGGAAGGGGGCGCCGGGTATGGCTACACCTTC	CASSLEGGAGYGYTF
TRBV4-3	TRBJ1-4	once	-	13	TGCGCCAGCAGCAGGGGCACTAATGAAAAACTGTTTTTT	CASSRGTNEKLFF
TRBV7-2	TRBJ1-6	once	-	16	TGTGCCAGCAGCTTGGAAGGGAGCTCCTATAATTCACCCCTCCACTTT	CASSLEGSSYNSPLHF
TRBV27	TRBJ2-1	-	TRBD1	14	TGTGCCAGCAGCGGGACAGCCTCCTACAATGAGCAGTTCTTC	CASSGTASYNEQFF
TRBV28	TRBJ2-1	few	-	13	TGTGCCAGCATAGGGCTTTCCTACAATGAGCAGTTCTTC	CASIGLSYNEQFF
TRBV11-1	TRBJ1-2	-	-	13	TGTGCCAGCAGCTTTGGGGCGCGGGATGGCTACACCTTC	CASSFGARDGYTF
TRBV5-1	TRBJ1-5	-	-	15	TGCGCCAGCAGCCCCGGGGGGGGGCTCGATCAGCCCCAGCATTTT	CASSPGGGLDQPQHF
TRBV7-9	TRBJ1-6	once	-	15	TGTGCCAGCAGCTTAGGCAGGGACAATAATTCACCCCTCCACTTT	CASSLGRDNNSPLHF
TRBV10-3	TRBJ1-2	-	-	15	TGTGCCACTCGGGCAGAGGGGATGAACTACTATGGCTACACCTTC	CATRAEGMNYYGYTF
TRBV6-2/TRBV6-3	TRBJ1-5	-	TRBD1	16	TGTGCCAGCAGTTACTCGGGACAGGGAAGCAATCAGCCCCAGCATTTT	CASSYSGQGSNQPQHF
TRBV6-4	TRBJ2-1	-	TRBD2	15	TGTGCCAGCAGTGACTCCGGGGGGGTTACTAATGAGCAGTTCTTC	CASSDSGGVTNEQFF
TRBV10-3	TRBJ2-1	-	-	15	TGTGCCATCAGTGATGGTGGGGTCTCCTACAATGAGCAGTTCTTC	CAISDGGVSYNEQFF
TRBV28	TRBJ1-1	-	TRBD1	14	TGTGCCAGCAGTCCCCCAACAGGGGGCACTGAAGCTTTCTTT	CASSPPTGGTEAFF
TRBV11-2	TRBJ2-7	-	-	14	TGTGCCAGTTGGTCTCGAAGGGCAGTCGACGAGCAGTACTTC	CASWSRRAVDEQYF
TRBV9	TRBJ2-2	-	TRBD1	16	TGTGCCAGCAGCGAACAGGGGGTGACGAACACCGGGGAGCTGTTTTTT	CASSEQGVTNTGELFF
TRBV28	TRBJ2-7	-	TRBD2	14	TGTGCCAGCACTCTAGCGGGAGAACCCTACGAGCAGTACTTC	CASTLAGEPYEQYF
TRBV4-2	TRBJ2-3	few	-	14	TGTGCCAGCAGTCTAAGACAGTATTCTGATACGCAGTATTTT	CASSLRQYSDTQYF
TRBV12-3/TRBV12-4	TRBJ1-2	-	-	13	TGTGCCAGCAGTTTAGGACCCTCCTATGGCTACACCTTC	CASSLGPSYGYTF
TRBV27	TRBJ1-6	-	-	15	TGTGCCAGCAGTTTATCGCCAGGGATGGGATCACCCCTCCACTTT	CASSLSPGMGSPLHF
TRBV18	TRBJ2-2	-	-	16	TGTGCCAGCTCACCACCCGGGGGCGTTAACACCGGGGAGCTGTTTTTT	CASSPPGGVNTGELFF
TRBV10-3	TRBJ1-2	-	-	14	TGTGCCATCAGTGAGTCGGGCGGAAACTATGGCTACACCTTC	CAISESGGNYGYTF
TRBV28	TRBJ1-5	-	-	16	TGTGCCAGCAGTTACAGGGTTTGGGCTAGCAATCAGCCCCAGCATTTT	CASSYRVWASNQPQHF
TRBV20-1	TRBJ1-4	-	TRBD1	15	TGCAGTGCTAGTGGATCAAGGGACAGCCCGGAAAAACTGTTTTTT	CSASGSRDSPEKLFF
TRBV6-5	TRBJ2-3	-	-	15	TGTGCCAGCAGTTACTCACAAATAGCATCAGATACGCAGTATTTT	CASSYSQIASDTQYF
TRBV28	TRBJ1-3	-	-	16	TGTGCCAGCACTTCGAATGACCGTTTCTCTGGAAACACCATATATTTT	CASTSNDRFSGNTIYF
TRBV28	TRBJ2-4	-	-	15	TGTGCCAGCACCCCCTCCCAGGGAGCCAAAAACATTCAGTACTTC	CASTPSQGAKNIQYF
TRBV7-8	TRBJ1-5	once	-	13	TGTGCCAGCAGCCCTAGACAGACTCAGCCCCAGCATTTT	CASSPRQTQPQHF
TRBV11-2	TRBJ1-1	-	-	14	TGTGCCAGCAGCTCCTTTGGGGTGAACACTGAAGCTTTCTTT	CASSSFGVNTEAFF
TRBV7-6	TRBJ1-1	-	-	15	TGTGCCAGCAGCCCACCCAGGGGTAAGGACACTGAAGCTTTCTTT	CASSPPRGKDTEAFF
TRBV5-1	TRBJ1-2	-	TRBD1	16	TGCGCCAGCAGCCCAGCAGGGGACAGGGGAGGGTATGGCTACACCTTC	CASSPAGDRGGYGYTF
TRBV5-4	TRBJ1-1	-	-	17	TGTGCCAGCAGCCCCGAGGGGGGGCTGGTAAGGTACACTGAAGCTTTCTTT	CASSPEGGLVRYTEAFF
TRBV7-8	TRBJ2-6	-	-	19	TGTGCCAGCAGCTTAGCGGCCGACGGACGCTCTGCTGGGGCCAACGTCCTGACTTTC	CASSLAADGRSAGANVLTF
TRBV5-6	TRBJ2-7	-	-	17	TGTGCCAGCAGCGGAACACTCGGGACCCCTGAATGGTACGAGCAGTACTTC	CASSGTLGTPEWYEQYF
TRBV20-1	TRBJ1-2	-	-	15	TGCAGTGCTAGTGACGCCGGGACACCTAACTATGGCTACACCTTC	CSASDAGTPNYGYTF
TRBV7-9	TRBJ1-1	-	-	16	TGTGCCAGCAGTCCCCCGGACTTTGGCTATCGGGGTGAAGCTTTCTTT	CASSPPDFGYRGEAFF
TRBV28	TRBJ1-1	-	-	14	TGTGCCAGCAGTTTATACCTAGGGGGCACTGAAGCTTTCTTT	CASSLYLGGTEAFF